The clone carrying this T cell receptor (beta chain) was detected a few times. The antigen remains unidentified. The data belong to a study of T-cell reconstitution after alpha-beta-depleted transplantation in children. Findings of the study overall: A year had passed since transplant, and T-cell counts and diversity by then came mostly from newly produced T cells. Recipient T cells and thymic progenitors that survived gave rise to the high TCRbeta diversity observed at day 60 in some patients. It was reported that alpha-beta T cells came from several hundred expanded graft clones (about two months after transplant).

Germline-derived CDR1 and CDR2 are GTSNPN and SVGIG (reference sequence). The CDR3 is made up of 12 amino acids. With V trimmed by 5 bases and J by 3 bases, 4 bases remained unmatched. A library of TCRbeta sequences, prepared with unique molecular identifiers, was generated. TCRdb analysed the PCR reads with MiXCR anew, one entry per CDR3 protein. This sample has fewer than 700,000 distinct CDR3 sequences, with 13% found just once. This rearrangement joins TRBV30 to TRBJ2-7; 7 nucleotides line up with TRBD1. The TCR originated in a male patient younger than 18 who had a stem cell transplant for acute myeloid leukemia, so the T cells may come from the graft donor. Sequencing was performed on PBMCs, mostly from graft donor cells, taken 360 days after TCRalphabeta/CD19-depleted stem cell transplant. The CDR3 DNA reads as TGTGCCTGGCGGGACAGCTACTACGAGCAGTACTTC. This encodes CAWRDSYYEQYF.